A selection of T cell receptor beta chains follows, all from one sample in a study of human T cells and chemical hapten exposure. In TCRdb, the RACE reads were re-called with MiXCR into one record per CDR3 protein. This sample carries approximately 80,000 distinct CDR3 sequences, around 15% of them seen once, and the ten largest clones take roughly 4.8%. The source material was whole blood, sampled in connection with sensitization to the hapten diphenylcyclopropenone (DPC). All receptors come from a woman aged 50 to 60 with alopecia areata. Some clones in this sample may be carry-over from other donors' samples. The CDR3 runs from the conserved cysteine through the conserved F or W. A D gene is named only where the DNA matches it firmly. Part of the rows lack a size; the others show once, few, many or a class for expanded clones.

V gene,D gene,J gene,clone size,CDR3 DNA,CDR3 protein
TRBV20-1,-,TRBJ1-1,few,TGCAGTGCCTTTCCGAGGGGTCGGAACACTGAAGCTTTCTTT,CSAFPRGRNTEAFF
TRBV29-1,-,TRBJ2-2,few,TGCAGCGTTGTAATTCGGGATTGGGCCGGGGAGCTGTTTTTT,CSVVIRDWAGELFF
TRBV2,-,TRBJ2-7,-,TGTGCCAGCATGAGGGACACTAGCTCCTACGAGCAGTACTTC,CASMRDTSSYEQYF
TRBV4-1,TRBD2,TRBJ2-1,many,TGCGCCAGCAGCCAAGGAGTAGCGGGAGTCTACAATGAGCAGTTCTTC,CASSQGVAGVYNEQFF
TRBV20-1,-,TRBJ2-1,few,TGCAGTGCTGGGCTGCGGGCCTCCTACAATGAGCAGTTCTTC,CSAGLRASYNEQFF
TRBV27,-,TRBJ1-5,many,TGTGCCAGCAGTTTAAGGGGCGGAGAGGTTTACAATCAGCCCCAGCATTTT,CASSLRGGEVYNQPQHF
TRBV5-5,-,TRBJ2-3,-,TGTGCCAGCAGCCGTCTTCGAGATACGCAGTATTTT,CASSRLRDTQYF
TRBV18,-,TRBJ1-2,many,TGTGCCAGCTCACCACCTAATCCAGGAAACTATGGCTACACCTTC,CASSPPNPGNYGYTF
TRBV20-1,TRBD2,TRBJ2-3,-,TGCAGTGCTACTATTCCGGGACTAGCTACAGATACGCAGTATTTT,CSATIPGLATDTQYF
TRBV5-6,-,TRBJ1-1,-,TGTGCCAGCAGCAAGACAACCTATGAAGCTTTCTTT,CASSKTTYEAFF
TRBV7-9,-,TRBJ2-2,few,TGTGCCAGCAGCGGGAGGTACACCGGGGAGCTGTTTTTT,CASSGRYTGELFF
TRBV20-1,-,TRBJ1-4,many,TGCAGTGCTAGCCCCACTGCAACTAATGAAAAACTGTTTTTT,CSASPTATNEKLFF
TRBV7-2,-,TRBJ2-5,few,TGTGCCAGCAGCTTAGACCCGCTACGACGGCAGACCCAGTACTTC,CASSLDPLRRQTQYF
TRBV7-7,-,TRBJ2-7,-,TGTGCCAGCAGCTTAGCCCTCCATTCCTACGAGCAGTACTTC,CASSLALHSYEQYF
TRBV20-1,-,TRBJ2-4,few,TGCAGTGCTCCCAGGAGGGACGAAAACATTCAGTACTTC,CSAPRRDENIQYF
TRBV7-2,TRBD2,TRBJ2-3,few,TGTGCCAGCAGCTTAACTAGCGGGAGGGCCTCTGGCACAGATACGCAGTATTTT,CASSLTSGRASGTDTQYF
TRBV5-1,-,TRBJ2-2,few,TGCGCCAGCAGCGTATCCCCCTCGGGCACCGGGGAGCTGTTTTTT,CASSVSPSGTGELFF
TRBV2,-,TRBJ2-7,many,TGTGCCAGCAGTGTGGGATACGAGCAGTACTTC,CASSVGYEQYF
TRBV12-3/TRBV12-4,TRBD1,TRBJ2-4,many,TGTGCCAGCAGTTTATTCGGGACAGCAAAAAACATTCAGTACTTC,CASSLFGTAKNIQYF
TRBV27,-,TRBJ1-4,-,TGTGCCAGAAGTTTAAGGCTTGCAACTAATGAAAAACTGTTTTTT,CARSLRLATNEKLFF
TRBV7-8,TRBD1,TRBJ2-7,few,TGTGCCAGCACTGACAGGGGGCTAGGTCCCTACGAGCAGTACTTC,CASTDRGLGPYEQYF
TRBV6-5,-,TRBJ1-1,-,TGTGCCAGCAGGGCACCCAGGGGAACGGTCACTGAAGCTTTCTTT,CASRAPRGTVTEAFF
TRBV6-5,-,TRBJ1-6,many,TGTGCCAGCAGTTTCGCCGACAGTACAGGTCCGCATTCACCCCTCCACTTT,CASSFADSTGPHSPLHF